Presented here are 23 T cell receptor beta chains from one specimen sequenced in a study of cytomegalovirus exposure and HLA in healthy donors. Here immunoSEQ multiplex PCR was the method, and the copy in TCRdb shows in-frame clones only, minus some. The sample has 190,000 or so clones; more than 65% are singletons. The sequenced sample consisted of PBMCs. The receptors stem from a woman aged 18-29 years in good health and CMV-seropositive.

The chain is built from TRBV28 and TRBJ2-6, with a tentative D call TRBD2 (5 bases). CDR1 and CDR2 from the germline V gene are MDHEN and SYDVKM. V lost 1 base to trimming and J lost 1 base, with 5 bases between them. The CDR3 loop spans 15 amino acids. CDR3 in amino acids: CASSLSGSGANVLTF. CDR3 coding DNA: TGTGCCAGCAGTTTATCGGGGTCTGGGGCCAACGTCCTGACTTTC. Full variable domain (missing parts from reference TRBV28 and TRBJ2-6): DVKVTQSSRYLVKRTGEKVFLECVQDMDHENMFWYRQDPGLGLRLIYFSYDVKMKEKGDIPEGYSVSREKKERFSLILESASTNQTSMYLCASSLSGSGANVLTFGAGSRLTVL.

The V gene is TRBV5-1, the J gene TRBJ1-4; no clear D gene. The CDR3 loop spans 15 amino acids. Germline CDR1 and CDR2: SGHRS and YFSETQ. V was cut by 0 bases and J by 4 bases, with 10 bases left in between. The CDR3 here is CASSLVRAGNEKLFF. CDR3 nucleotide sequence: TGCGCCAGCAGCTTGGTGAGGGCGGGTAATGAAAAACTGTTTTTT.

V and J are TRBV27 and TRBJ1-2; 7 bases align to TRBD1. CDR3 length: 15 residues. Looked up from germline, CDR1 is MNHEY and CDR2 is SMNVEV (reference sequence). V lost 0 bases, J lost 7 bases, and 8 bases stayed unmatched. The CDR3 loop is CASSLSDRYRSGYTF. CDR3 coding DNA: TGTGCCAGCAGTTTATCGGACAGGTATAGGAGTGGCTACACCTTC.

V is TRBV27 and J is TRBJ1-1; possible D gene TRBD1, 5 bases. Germline CDR1 reads MNHEY; CDR2 reads SMNVEV (reference sequence). Trimming shortened V by 0 bases and J by 5 bases, and 10 bases separated the two germline ends. The CDR3 is made up of 14 amino acids. CDR3 DNA sequence: TGTGCCAGCAGTTTATCGATTCAGGGTACTGAAGCTTTCTTT. It is translated as CASSLSIQGTEAFF.

The chain employs TRBV10-3 and TRBJ1-4, with 10 positions matching TRBD1. The V gene end was trimmed by 4 bases and the J gene end by 7 bases; junction bases not matched to a gene: 3. This CDR3 spans 14 amino acids. Germline V gene lookup returns CDR1 ENHRY and CDR2 SYGVKD. The CDR3 sequence: CAISGQGAGEKLFF. The CDR3 DNA reads as TGTGCCATCAGTGGACAGGGGGCAGGTGAAAAACTGTTTTTT.

The gene calls are TRBV9 and TRBJ1-1; D unresolved. CDR3 length: 19 residues. V lost 0 bases and J lost 3, with 24 bases in between. The germline V gene has CDR1 SGDLS and CDR2 YYNGEE. CDR3 nucleotides: TGTGCCAGCAGCGTAGGGAGCCTAGGGAGTTGGGTTCGTGACACTGAAGCTTTCTTT. Translating gives CASSVGSLGSWVRDTEAFF.

The V gene is TRBV5-6, the J gene TRBJ2-1, with a tentative D call TRBD1 (6 bases). The V and J ends lost 4 bases and 10 bases respectively, with 21 bases between them. This CDR3 region has 15 residues. Per germline, CDR1 SGHDT and CDR2 YYEEEE. CDR3 sequence (DNA): TGTGCCAGCAGCCTGGGGGACACAGGAATCAAGGAGCAGTTCTTC. It encodes CASSLGDTGIKEQFF. The entire variable domain, with the rest obtained from reference TRBV5-6 and TRBJ2-1, is as follows: DAGVTQSPTHLIKTRGQQVTLRCSPKSGHDTVSWYQQALGQGPQFIFQYYEEEERQRGNFPDRFSGHQFPNYSSELNVNALLLGDSALYLCASSLGDTGIKEQFFGPGTRLTVL.

This clone was observed once. The rearrangement joins TRBV9 to TRBJ2-3, with 10 bases aligning to TRBD2. Looked up from germline, CDR1 is SGDLS and CDR2 is YYNGEE. V was pared by 4 bases and J by 4 bases, with 24 bases of the junction left unmatched. This CDR3 contains 21 residues. The CDR3 sequence is CASSPFPLAGAIGDPSDTQYF. The DNA for the CDR3 is TGTGCCAGCAGCCCCTTCCCCCTAGCGGGGGCGATCGGAGATCCGTCAGATACGCAGTATTTT.

The chain employs TRBV27 and TRBJ1-2; D ambiguous. The CDR3 extends over 14 amino acids. Deletions cut 1 base from V and 9 bases from J, with 15 bases between. Germline loops: CDR1 MNHEY, CDR2 SMNVEV (reference sequence). The DNA of the CDR3 is TGTGCCAGCAGTTTATACCCTCCTCGGGATAGCTACACCTTC. Amino acid sequence: CASSLYPPRDSYTF.

This chain connects TRBV27 to TRBJ2-7, with TRBD1 matching 8 bases. The CDR3 covers 14 residues. The V and J ends lost 6 bases and 2 bases, in that order; junction bases with no gene match: 6. CDR1 MNHEY and CDR2 SMNVEV come from the germline V gene (reference sequence). The CDR3 bases are TGTGCCAGCAGCACTAGGACAGGGCCCTACGAGCAGTACTTC. It specifies CASSTRTGPYEQYF.

This clone was seen a single time. This chain links TRBV4-3 with TRBJ1-2; D possibly corresponds to TRBD1 (6 bases). Germline V gene lookup returns CDR1 LGHNA and CDR2 YSLEER. This CDR3 is 14 amino acids long. With 4 bases removed from V and 6 bases from J, the gap between germline ends came to 15 bases. The CDR3 nucleotides read TGCGCCAGCAGCCCACCAGGGGAATCAGATGGCTACACCTTC. Translating it yields CASSPPGESDGYTF.

The rearrangement links TRBV6-5 to TRBJ2-2, with 8 bases matching TRBD2. Trimming at V came to 7 bases and at J to 5 bases, leaving 9 bases not matched to a gene. The CDR3 runs to 15 residues. The germline V gene has CDR1 MNHEY and CDR2 SVGAGI. The CDR3 is CASNPGGAKTGELFF. Here the CDR3 DNA reads TGTGCCAGCAATCCGGGGGGGGCCAAGACCGGGGAGCTGTTTTTT.

V usage is TRBV7-2 and J usage is TRBJ2-4; 7 nucleotides match TRBD1. After removal of 5 bases from V and 2 bases from J, the junction contained 6 bases not matched to a gene. The CDR3 totals 15 residues. CDR1 is SGHTA and CDR2 is FQGNSA in the germline V gene. The CDR3 DNA sequence: TGTGCCAGCAGCGTCGCGACAGGGACCAAAAACATTCAGTACTTC. Amino acid sequence: CASSVATGTKNIQYF.

The sample holds one count of this clone. The J gene is TRBJ1-1, the V gene TRBV19; possibly TRBD1 for D (6 bases). CDR1 and CDR2 from the germline V gene are LNHDA and SQIVND (reference sequence). The germline V and J ends were trimmed by 0 bases and 2 bases, with 10 bases remaining between them. CDR3 size: 15 residues. CDR3: CASSIDIQGNTEAFF. CDR3 sequence (DNA): TGTGCCAGTAGTATAGATATACAGGGTAACACTGAAGCTTTCTTT.

V and J are TRBV27 and TRBJ1-4; tentative D call: TRBD1 (5 bases). In germline, CDR1 is MNHEY, CDR2 SMNVEV (reference sequence). The CDR3 length is 14 residues. V dropped 6 bases and J dropped 6 bases, with 14 bases sitting between them. The CDR3 sequence is CASRTLPGDEKLFF. The CDR3 region has the DNA TGTGCCAGCAGGACCCTCCCGGGGGATGAAAAACTGTTTTTT.

V gene TRBV12-5 combines with J gene TRBJ1-2; a weak D match, TRBD1 (6 bases). Germline loops: CDR1 LGHNT, CDR2 FRNRAP. The CDR3 sequence is 12 residues long. The ends were cut back, 6 bases at V and 5 bases at J, with 10 bases in the middle. CDR3 DNA: TGTGCTAGTGGCGTCGGACAGTATGGCTACACCTTC. As protein: CASGVGQYGYTF.

CDR3 sequence reads: CASSWRGGYTDTQYF. CDR3 sequence (DNA): TGCGCCAGCAGCTGGCGGGGGGGATACACAGATACGCAGTATTTT. This chain connects TRBV5-1 to TRBJ2-3; 9 nucleotides align to TRBD2. The V gene's germline CDR1 is SGHRS and CDR2 YFSETQ. The CDR3 is 15 amino acids. The J segment lost 2 bases and the V segment lost 3 bases, leaving 4 bases of the junction unmatched.

The V and J genes are TRBV2 and TRBJ2-1; 7 bases are a match to TRBD1. The CDR3 loop spans 13 amino acids. Trimming at V came to 4 bases and at J to 4 bases, leaving 1 base not matched to a gene. Germline CDR1 and CDR2: SNHLY and FYNNEI. The CDR3 loop is CASSGDSYNEQFF. The DNA of the CDR3 is TGTGCCAGCAGTGGGGACAGTTACAATGAGCAGTTCTTC.

The gene calls are TRBV12-1 and TRBJ1-1; TRBD1 reflects the table's D call only, with no check against the DNA. TRBV12-1 is classified as a pseudogene. This CDR3 region has 16 residues. CDR3 coding DNA: TGTGCCAGCAGCCAACGGACAGGGGGCGTGAACACTGAAGCTTTCTTT. Encoded protein: CASSQRTGGVNTEAFF.

The chain carries TRBV2 and TRBJ2-7; TRBD1 matches at 8 bases. The germline gives CDR1 SNHLY, CDR2 FYNNEI. V lost 8 bases and J lost 3; bases outside the gene matches: 6. The CDR3 has 13 amino acids. This CDR3 reads CASWQGANYEQYF. The CDR3 coding sequence is TGTGCCAGCTGGCAGGGGGCGAACTACGAGCAGTACTTC. The variable domain in full, completed from reference TRBV2 and TRBJ2-7, reads EPEVTQTPSHQVTQMGQEVILRCVPISNHLYFYWYRQILGQKVEFLVSFYNNEISEKSEIFDDQFSVERPDGSNFTLKIRSTKLEDSAMYFCASWQGANYEQYFGPGTRLTVT.

The chain carries TRBV29-1 and TRBJ2-4; D perhaps matches TRBD2 (6 bases). Trimming removed 6 bases at V and 3 bases at J, with 12 bases between. The germline V gene has CDR1 SQVTM and CDR2 ANQGSEA. The CDR3 sequence is 13 residues long. The DNA of the CDR3 is TGCAGCGTCCGGGAGTTTGGCAAAAACATTCAGTACTTC. This codes for CSVREFGKNIQYF.

The V and J genes are TRBV2 and TRBJ2-1, with a possible D match to TRBD1 (6 bases). The CDR3 has 16 residues. Germline loops: CDR1 SNHLY, CDR2 FYNNEI. V was trimmed by 4 bases and J by 2 bases, leaving 15 bases between them. The CDR3 coding sequence is TGTGCCAGCAGTGTCCGTCAACAGGGAACCTACAATGAGCAGTTCTTC. Protein sequence: CASSVRQQGTYNEQFF.

The chain has TRBV10-3 and TRBJ2-1, with TRBD1 matching over 9 bases. Germline CDR1 ENHRY, CDR2 SYGVKD. Germline trimming cut 8 bases from V and 0 bases from J; bases unmatched to any gene: 11. The CDR3 has 17 residues. The CDR3 loop reads CAIQRGTGTSSYNEQFF. CDR3 sequence (DNA): TGTGCCATCCAGAGGGGGACAGGGACCTCCTCCTACAATGAGCAGTTCTTC.